These 2 T cell receptor beta chains share one sample of origin, sequenced in a study of T cells in Graves' hyperthyroidism and ophthalmopathy. Amplification targeted TCR beta CDR3 regions from RNA transcripts. The HTBI primer set served for first-round RT-PCR of the TCR CDR3. TCRdb re-called the multiplex PCR reads through MiXCR, storing one row per CDR3 protein. The data contain approximately 400,000 distinct CDR3 sequences, 15% to 19% of them singletons. The sequenced material came from blood. The source is a woman younger than 30 with Graves' hyperthyroidism.

The table lists this clonotype with a few counts. The J gene is TRBJ2-1, the V gene TRBV9; D perhaps matches TRBD2 (7 bases). The germline gives CDR1 SGDLS, CDR2 YYNGEE. Trimming removed 1 base from V and 7 bases from J, with 12 bases in between. CDR3 length: 14 residues. In nucleotides, the CDR3 is TGTGCCAGCAGCGTAAGAGGGGGGGCTAATGAGCAGTTCTTC. Amino acids: CASSVRGGANEQFF.

Of note for this clonotype: Being one base from a much bigger clone, this may be a read error. This rearrangement joins TRBV12-3 or TRBV12-4 to TRBJ1-6, with unresolved D. CDR3 length: 15 residues. The DNA of the CDR3 is TGTGCCAGCGGTTTTTCGTGGGAATTGGGCTCACCCCTCCACTTT. This sequence encodes CASGFSWELGSPLHF.